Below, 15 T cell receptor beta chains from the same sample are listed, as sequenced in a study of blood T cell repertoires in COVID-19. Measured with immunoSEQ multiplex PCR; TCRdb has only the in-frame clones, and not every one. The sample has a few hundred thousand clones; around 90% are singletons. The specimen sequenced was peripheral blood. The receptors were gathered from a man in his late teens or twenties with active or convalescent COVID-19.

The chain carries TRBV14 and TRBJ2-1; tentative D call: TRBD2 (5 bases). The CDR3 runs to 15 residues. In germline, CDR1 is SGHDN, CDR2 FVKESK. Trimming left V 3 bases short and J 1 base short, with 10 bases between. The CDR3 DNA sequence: TGTGCCAGCAGCCAGTTGATAGCGTCCTACAATGAGCAGTTCTTC. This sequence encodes CASSQLIASYNEQFF. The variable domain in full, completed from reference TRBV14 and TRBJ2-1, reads EAGVTQFPSHSVIEKGQTVTLRCDPISGHDNLYWYRRVMGKEIKFLLHFVKESKQDESGMPNNRFLAERTGGTYSTLKVQPAELEDSGVYFCASSQLIASYNEQFFGPGTRLTVL.

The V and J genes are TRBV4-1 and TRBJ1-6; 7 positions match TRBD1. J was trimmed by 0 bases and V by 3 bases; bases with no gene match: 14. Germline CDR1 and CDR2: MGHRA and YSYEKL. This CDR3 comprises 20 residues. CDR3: CASSHDYDRVQGSYNSPLHF. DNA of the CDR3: TGCGCCAGCAGCCATGACTATGACAGGGTCCAGGGCTCCTATAATTCACCCCTCCACTTT.

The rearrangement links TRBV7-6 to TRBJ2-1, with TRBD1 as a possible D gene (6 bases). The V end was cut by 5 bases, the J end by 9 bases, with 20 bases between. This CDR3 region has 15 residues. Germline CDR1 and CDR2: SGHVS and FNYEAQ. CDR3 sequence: CASSPDSRGGREQFF. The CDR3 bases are TGTGCCAGCAGCCCAGACTCCAGGGGTGGACGTGAGCAGTTCTTC.

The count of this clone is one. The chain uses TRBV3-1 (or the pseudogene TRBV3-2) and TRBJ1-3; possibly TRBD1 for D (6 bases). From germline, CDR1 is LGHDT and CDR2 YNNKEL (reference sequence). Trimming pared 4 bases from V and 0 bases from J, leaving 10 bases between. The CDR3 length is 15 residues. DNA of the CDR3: TGTGCCAGCAGCCGGACAGCCTTCTCTGGAAACACCATATATTTT. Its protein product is CASSRTAFSGNTIYF.

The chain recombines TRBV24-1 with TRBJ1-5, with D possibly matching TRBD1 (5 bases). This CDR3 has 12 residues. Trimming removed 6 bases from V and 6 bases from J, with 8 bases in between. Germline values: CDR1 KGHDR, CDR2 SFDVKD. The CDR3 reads CATSNGAQPQHF. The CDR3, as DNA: TGTGCCACCAGTAATGGGGCTCAGCCCCAGCATTTT.

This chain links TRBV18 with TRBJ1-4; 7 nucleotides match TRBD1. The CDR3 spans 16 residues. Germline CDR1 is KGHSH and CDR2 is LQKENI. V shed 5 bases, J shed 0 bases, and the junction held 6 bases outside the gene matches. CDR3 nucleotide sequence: TGTGCCAGCTCATCGACAGGGTCGGCAACTAATGAAAAACTGTTTTTT. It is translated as CASSSTGSATNEKLFF.

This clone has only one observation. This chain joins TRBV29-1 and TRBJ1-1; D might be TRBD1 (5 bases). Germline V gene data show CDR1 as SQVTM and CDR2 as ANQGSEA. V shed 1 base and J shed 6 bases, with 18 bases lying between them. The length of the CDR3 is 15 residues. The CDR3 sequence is CSVEGFGTLLPEAFF. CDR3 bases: TGCAGCGTTGAAGGGTTCGGGACTCTGCTCCCTGAAGCTTTCTTT.

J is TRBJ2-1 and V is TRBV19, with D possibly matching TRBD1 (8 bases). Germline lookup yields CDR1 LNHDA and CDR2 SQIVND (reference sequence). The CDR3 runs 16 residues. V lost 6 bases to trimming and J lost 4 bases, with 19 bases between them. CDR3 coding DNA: TGTGCCAGTAGGATACACACAGGGGGGGGTTACAATGAGCAGTTCTTC. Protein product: CASRIHTGGGYNEQFF.

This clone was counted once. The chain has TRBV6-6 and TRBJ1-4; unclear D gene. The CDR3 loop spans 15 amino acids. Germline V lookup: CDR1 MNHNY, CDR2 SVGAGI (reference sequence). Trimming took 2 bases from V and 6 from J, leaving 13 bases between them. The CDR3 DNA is TGTGCCAGCAGTTACATCCAGGCCAAGTATGAAAAACTGTTTTTT. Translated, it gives CASSYIQAKYEKLFF.

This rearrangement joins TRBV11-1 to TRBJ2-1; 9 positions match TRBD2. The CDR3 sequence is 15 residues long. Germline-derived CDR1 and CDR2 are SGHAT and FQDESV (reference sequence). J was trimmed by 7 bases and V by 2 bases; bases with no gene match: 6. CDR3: CASSLLRGGSNEQFF. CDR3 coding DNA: TGTGCCAGCAGCTTACTGCGGGGGGGCTCGAATGAGCAGTTCTTC.

The CDR3 region has the DNA TGTGCCAGCAGTGTCATGACTTCAAATTCACCCCTCCACTTT. Translation: CASSVMTSNSPLHF. This chain uses TRBV2 with TRBJ1-6; D not resolved. V lost 4 bases to trimming and J lost 7 bases, with 11 bases between them. This CDR3 has 14 residues. The V gene's germline CDR1 is SNHLY and CDR2 FYNNEI. Using reference TRBV2 and TRBJ1-6 for the parts outside the CDR3, the full variable domain is EPEVTQTPSHQVTQMGQEVILRCVPISNHLYFYWYRQILGQKVEFLVSFYNNEISEKSEIFDDQFSVERPDGSNFTLKIRSTKLEDSAMYFCASSVMTSNSPLHFGNGTRLTVT.

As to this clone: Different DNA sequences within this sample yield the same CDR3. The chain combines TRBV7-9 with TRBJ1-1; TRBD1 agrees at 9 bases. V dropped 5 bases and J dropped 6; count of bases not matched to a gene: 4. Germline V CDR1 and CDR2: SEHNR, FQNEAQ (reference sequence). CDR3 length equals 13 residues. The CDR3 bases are TGTGCCAGCAGCAAGCGGACAGGGGCTGAAGCTTTCTTT. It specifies CASSKRTGAEAFF. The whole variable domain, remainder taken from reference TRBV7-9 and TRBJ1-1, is DTGVSQNPRHKITKRGQNVTFRCDPISEHNRLYWYRQTLGQGPEFLTYFQNEAQLEKSRLLSDRFSAERPKGSFSTLEIQRTEQGDSAMYLCASSKRTGAEAFFGQGTRLTVV.

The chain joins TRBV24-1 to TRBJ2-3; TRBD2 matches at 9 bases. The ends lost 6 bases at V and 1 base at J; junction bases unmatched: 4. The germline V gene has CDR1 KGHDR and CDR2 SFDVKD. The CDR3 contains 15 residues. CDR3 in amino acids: CATSLSSGGTDTQYF. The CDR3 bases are TGTGCCACCAGTTTGTCTAGCGGGGGCACAGATACGCAGTATTTT.

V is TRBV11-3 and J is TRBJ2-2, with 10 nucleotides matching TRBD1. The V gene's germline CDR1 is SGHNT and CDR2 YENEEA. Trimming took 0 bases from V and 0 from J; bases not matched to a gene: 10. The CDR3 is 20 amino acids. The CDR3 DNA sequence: TGTGCCAGCAGCTTAGAGGGGCCGGGACAGGGGAGCGCGAACACCGGGGAGCTGTTTTTT. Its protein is CASSLEGPGQGSANTGELFF.

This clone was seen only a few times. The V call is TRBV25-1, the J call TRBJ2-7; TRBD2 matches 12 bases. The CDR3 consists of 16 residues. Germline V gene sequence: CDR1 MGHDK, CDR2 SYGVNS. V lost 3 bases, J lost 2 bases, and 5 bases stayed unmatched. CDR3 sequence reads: CASSDRLAGDPYEQYF. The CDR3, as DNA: TGTGCCAGCAGTGACCGACTAGCGGGGGATCCCTACGAGCAGTACTTC.